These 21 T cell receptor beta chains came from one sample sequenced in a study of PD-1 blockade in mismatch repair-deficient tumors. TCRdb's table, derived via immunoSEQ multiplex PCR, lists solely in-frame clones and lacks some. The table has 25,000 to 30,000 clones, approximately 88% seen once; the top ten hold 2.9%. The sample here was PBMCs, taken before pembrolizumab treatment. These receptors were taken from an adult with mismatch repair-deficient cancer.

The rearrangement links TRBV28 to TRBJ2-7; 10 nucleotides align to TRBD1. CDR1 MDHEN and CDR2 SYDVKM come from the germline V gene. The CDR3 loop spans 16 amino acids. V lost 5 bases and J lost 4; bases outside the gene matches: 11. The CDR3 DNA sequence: TGTGCCAGCAGTCCCCCCAACGACAGGGGGCGTTACGAGCAGTACTTC. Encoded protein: CASSPPNDRGRYEQYF. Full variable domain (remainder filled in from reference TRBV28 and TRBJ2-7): DVKVTQSSRYLVKRTGEKVFLECVQDMDHENMFWYRQDPGLGLRLIYFSYDVKMKEKGDIPEGYSVSREKKERFSLILESASTNQTSMYLCASSPPNDRGRYEQYFGPGTRLTVT.

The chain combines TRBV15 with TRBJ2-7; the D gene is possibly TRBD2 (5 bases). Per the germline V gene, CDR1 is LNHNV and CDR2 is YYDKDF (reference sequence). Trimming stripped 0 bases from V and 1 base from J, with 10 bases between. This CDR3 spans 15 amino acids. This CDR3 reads CATSRDRGLSYEQYF. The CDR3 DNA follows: TGTGCCACCAGCAGAGATCGAGGGCTTTCCTACGAGCAGTACTTC.

The DNA for the CDR3 is TGTGCCAGCAGTTCCGGGGCCTACGAGCAGTACTTC. Its protein product is CASSSGAYEQYF. This chain connects TRBV27 to TRBJ2-7; perhaps TRBD2 as D (5 bases). This CDR3 comprises 12 residues. Germline CDR1 reads MNHEY; CDR2 reads SMNVEV (reference sequence). The V end was cut by 4 bases, the J end by 2 bases, with 6 bases between.

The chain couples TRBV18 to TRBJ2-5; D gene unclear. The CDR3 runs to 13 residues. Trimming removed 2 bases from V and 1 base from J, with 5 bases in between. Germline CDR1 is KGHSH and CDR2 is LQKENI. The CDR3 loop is CASSPSVQETQYF. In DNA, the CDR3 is TGTGCCAGCTCACCATCGGTCCAAGAGACCCAGTACTTC.

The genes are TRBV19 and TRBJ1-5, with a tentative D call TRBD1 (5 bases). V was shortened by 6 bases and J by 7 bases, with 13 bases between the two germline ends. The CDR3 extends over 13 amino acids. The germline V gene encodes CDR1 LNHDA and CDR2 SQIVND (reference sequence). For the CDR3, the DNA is TGTGCCAGTAGCCAGGGTACGGTGCAGCCCCAGCATTTT. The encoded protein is CASSQGTVQPQHF. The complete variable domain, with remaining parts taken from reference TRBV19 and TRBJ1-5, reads DGGITQSPKYLFRKEGQNVTLSCEQNLNHDAMYWYRQDPGQGLRLIYYSQIVNDFQKGDIAEGYSVSREKKESFPLTVTSAQKNPTAFYLCASSQGTVQPQHFGDGTRLSIL.

The CDR3 loop is CASSEGVGGSNEQFF. The CDR3 DNA follows: TGTGCCAGCAGTGAAGGTGTTGGAGGGAGCAATGAGCAGTTCTTC. This rearrangement joins TRBV25-1 to TRBJ2-1; possible D gene TRBD2, 6 bases. CDR3 length: 15 residues. Germline V lookup: CDR1 MGHDK, CDR2 SYGVNS. The V end was cut by 2 bases, the J end by 6 bases, with 14 bases between.

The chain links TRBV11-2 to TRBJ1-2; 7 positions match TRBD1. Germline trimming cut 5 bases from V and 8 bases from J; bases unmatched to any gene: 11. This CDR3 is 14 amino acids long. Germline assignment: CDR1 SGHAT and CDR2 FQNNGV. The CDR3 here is CASSLSQGNWGYTF. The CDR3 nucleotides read TGTGCCAGCAGCCTCTCACAGGGGAATTGGGGCTACACCTTC.

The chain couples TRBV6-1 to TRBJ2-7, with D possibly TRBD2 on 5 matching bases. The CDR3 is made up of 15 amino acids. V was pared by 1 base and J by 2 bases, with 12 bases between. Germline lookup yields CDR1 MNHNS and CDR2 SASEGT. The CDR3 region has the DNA TGTGCCAGCAGTGAAGGAGGGCCCCTAACCTACGAGCAGTACTTC. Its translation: CASSEGGPLTYEQYF.

CDR3 DNA: TGTGCCAGCAGTGAAAGTCTCGGGGGGTACACTGAAGCTTTCTTT. It encodes CASSESLGGYTEAFF. The chain carries TRBV6-1 and TRBJ1-1; maybe TRBD1 (5 bases). The CDR3 has 15 residues. The ends were cut back, 2 bases at V and 3 bases at J, with 13 bases in the middle. Germline lookup yields CDR1 MNHNS and CDR2 SASEGT.

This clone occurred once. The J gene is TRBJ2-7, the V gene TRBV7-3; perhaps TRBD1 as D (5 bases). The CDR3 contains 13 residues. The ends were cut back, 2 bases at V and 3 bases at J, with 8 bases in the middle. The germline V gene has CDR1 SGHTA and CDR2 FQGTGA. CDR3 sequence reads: CASSLGRGYEQYF. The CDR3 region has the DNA TGTGCCAGCAGCTTAGGTAGGGGCTACGAGCAGTACTTC. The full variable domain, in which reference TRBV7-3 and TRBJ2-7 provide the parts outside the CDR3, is GAGVSQTPSNKVTEKGKYVELRCDPISGHTALYWYRQSLGQGPEFLIYFQGTGAADDSGLPNDRFFAVRPEGSVSTLKIQRTERGDSAVYLCASSLGRGYEQYFGPGTRLTVT.

For the CDR3, the DNA is TGCGCCAGCAGCTTGACAGGGTTTAATGAAAAACTGTTTTTT. Translated, it gives CASSLTGFNEKLFF. The J gene is TRBJ1-4, the V gene TRBV5-1; TRBD1 is a possible D gene (6 bases). Germline CDR1 and CDR2: SGHRS and YFSETQ. There are 14 residues in the CDR3. Trimming removed 1 base from V and 4 bases from J, with 8 bases in between.

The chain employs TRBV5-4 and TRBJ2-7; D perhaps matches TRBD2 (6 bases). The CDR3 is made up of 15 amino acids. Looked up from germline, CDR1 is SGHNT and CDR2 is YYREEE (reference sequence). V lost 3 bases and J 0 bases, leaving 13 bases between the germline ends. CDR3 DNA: TGTGCCAGCAGCTGGGGCCGGGAGAGCTCCTACGAGCAGTACTTC. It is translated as CASSWGRESSYEQYF.

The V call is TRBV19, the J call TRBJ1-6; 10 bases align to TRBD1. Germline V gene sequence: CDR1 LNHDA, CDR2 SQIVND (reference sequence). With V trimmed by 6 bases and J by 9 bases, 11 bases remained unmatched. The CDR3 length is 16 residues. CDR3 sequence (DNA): TGTGCCAGTAGAGGGGGACCGGGACAGGGGATTTCACCCCTCCACTTT. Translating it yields CASRGGPGQGISPLHF.

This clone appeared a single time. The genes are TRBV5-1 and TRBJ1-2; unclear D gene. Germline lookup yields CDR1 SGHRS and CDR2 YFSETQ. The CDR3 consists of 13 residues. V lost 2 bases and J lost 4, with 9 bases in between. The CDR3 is CASSLYRGYGYTF. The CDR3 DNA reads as TGCGCCAGCAGCTTATATCGGGGCTATGGCTACACCTTC.

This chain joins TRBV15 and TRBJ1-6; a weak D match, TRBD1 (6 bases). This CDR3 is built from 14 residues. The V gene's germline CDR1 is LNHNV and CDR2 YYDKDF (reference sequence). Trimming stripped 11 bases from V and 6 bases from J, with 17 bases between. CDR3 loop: CASGRDIINSPLHF. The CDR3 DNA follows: TGTGCCTCCGGCAGGGACATTATTAATTCACCCCTCCACTTT.

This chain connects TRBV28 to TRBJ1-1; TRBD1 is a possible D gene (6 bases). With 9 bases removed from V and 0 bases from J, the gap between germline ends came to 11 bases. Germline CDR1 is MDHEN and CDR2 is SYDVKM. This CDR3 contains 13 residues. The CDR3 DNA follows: TGTGCCAGTTGGACAGCCATGAACACTGAAGCTTTCTTT. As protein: CASWTAMNTEAFF.

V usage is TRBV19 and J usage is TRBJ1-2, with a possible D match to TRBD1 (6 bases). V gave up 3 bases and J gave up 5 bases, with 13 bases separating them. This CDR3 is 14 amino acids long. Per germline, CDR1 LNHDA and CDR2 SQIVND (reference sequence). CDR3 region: CASSIPGTMYGYTF. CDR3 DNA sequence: TGTGCCAGTAGTATTCCCGGGACAATGTATGGCTACACCTTC.

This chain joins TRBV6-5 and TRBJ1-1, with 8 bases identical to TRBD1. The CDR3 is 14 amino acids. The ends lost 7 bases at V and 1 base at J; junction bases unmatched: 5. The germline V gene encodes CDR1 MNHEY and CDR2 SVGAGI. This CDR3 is CASTRTGTNTEAFF. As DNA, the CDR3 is TGTGCCAGCACTAGGACAGGGACGAACACTGAAGCTTTCTTT.

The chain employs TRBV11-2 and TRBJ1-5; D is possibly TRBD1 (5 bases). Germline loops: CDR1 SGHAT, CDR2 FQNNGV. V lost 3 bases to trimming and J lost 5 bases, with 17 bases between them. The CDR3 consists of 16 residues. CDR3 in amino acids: CASSFHRTRCDQPQHF. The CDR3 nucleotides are TGTGCCAGCAGCTTCCACAGGACAAGGTGTGATCAGCCCCAGCATTTT. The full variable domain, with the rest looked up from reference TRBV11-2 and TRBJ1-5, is EAGVAQSPRYKIIEKRQSVAFWCNPISGHATLYWYQQILGQGPKLLIQFQNNGVVDDSQLPKDRFSAERLKGVDSTLKIQPAKLEDSAVYLCASSFHRTRCDQPQHFGDGTRLSIL.

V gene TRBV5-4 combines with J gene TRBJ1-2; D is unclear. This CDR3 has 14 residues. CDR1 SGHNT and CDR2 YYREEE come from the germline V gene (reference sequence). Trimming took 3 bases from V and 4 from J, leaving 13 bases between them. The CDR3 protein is CASSSSTGRYGYTF. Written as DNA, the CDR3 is TGTGCCAGCAGCTCTTCCACGGGTCGCTATGGCTACACCTTC.

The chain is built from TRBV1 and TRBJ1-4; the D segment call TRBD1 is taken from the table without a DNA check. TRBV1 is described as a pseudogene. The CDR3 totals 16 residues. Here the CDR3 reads CTSSQEGSGQVEKLFF. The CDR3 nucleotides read TGCACCAGCAGCCAAGAAGGGTCCGGACAGGTTGAAAAACTGTTTTTT.